These 14 T cell receptor beta chains originate from one sample sequenced in a study of blood T cell repertoires in COVID-19. Clones were read by immunoSEQ multiplex PCR, and TCRdb kept only the in-frame ones, dropping some. The sample lists roughly 180,000 clones, approximately 81% occurring once. The sequencing input was peripheral blood. Receptors originate from a woman aged 45-59 years with COVID-19, enrolled during active disease.

The V gene is TRBV3-1 (or the pseudogene TRBV3-2), the J gene TRBJ2-1; 9 bases align to TRBD2. J lost 3 bases, V lost 4 bases, and 7 bases had no gene match. Germline V lookup: CDR1 LGHDT, CDR2 YNNKEL (reference sequence). The CDR3 runs 16 residues. The CDR3 DNA is TGTGCCAGCAGCCTGAGTAGCGGGGGAGGCTACAATGAGCAGTTCTTC. It is translated as CASSLSSGGGYNEQFF.

The chain couples TRBV29-1 to TRBJ2-7; D might be TRBD2 (6 bases). Trimming left V 2 bases short and J 4 bases short, with 12 bases between. Germline V CDR1 and CDR2: SQVTM, ANQGSEA. This CDR3 region has 13 residues. CDR3 nucleotide sequence: TGCAGCGTTGAAAACAGCGGGCCTTACGAGCAGTACTTC. This sequence encodes CSVENSGPYEQYF.

The chain carries TRBV2 and TRBJ2-1, with 8 bases identical to TRBD1. CDR1 SNHLY and CDR2 FYNNEI come from the germline V gene. This CDR3 has 15 amino acids. Trimming removed 6 bases from V and 2 bases from J; junction bases left unmatched: 6. This CDR3 is CASRTGTGPYNEQFF. DNA of the CDR3: TGTGCCAGCAGGACCGGGACAGGCCCCTACAATGAGCAGTTCTTC.

The chain combines TRBV18 with TRBJ2-5; D gene uncertain. The CDR3 is made up of 16 amino acids. Germline V lookup: CDR1 KGHSH, CDR2 LQKENI. V lost 0 bases and J lost 5, with 16 bases in between. CDR3 in amino acids: CASSPPLGHPGETQYF. The CDR3 DNA reads as TGTGCCAGCTCACCACCGTTGGGCCACCCTGGGGAGACCCAGTACTTC.

The chain links TRBV19 to TRBJ1-1; 9 bases agree with TRBD1. Germline assignment: CDR1 LNHDA and CDR2 SQIVND (reference sequence). The trim removed 6 bases at V and 7 bases at J, leaving 9 bases unmatched. The CDR3 runs to 14 residues. CDR3 loop: CASRKQGALFEAFF. The CDR3 DNA reads TGTGCCAGTAGAAAACAGGGGGCACTCTTTGAAGCTTTCTTT.

V is TRBV5-6 and J is TRBJ2-5; TRBD1 aligns across 10 bases. J was trimmed by 4 bases and V by 5 bases; bases with no gene match: 20. This CDR3 spans 19 amino acids. Germline CDR1 is SGHDT and CDR2 is YYEEEE. The CDR3 DNA reads TGTGCCAGCAGATTGACAGGGGGCGGTTGGCGGTCCTCGCGAGAGACCCAGTACTTC. Its translation: CASRLTGGGWRSSRETQYF.

V and J are TRBV2 and TRBJ2-2; TRBD2 agrees at 7 bases. Per the germline V gene, CDR1 is SNHLY and CDR2 is FYNNEI. The CDR3 has 15 residues. Germline trimming cut 3 bases from V and 4 bases from J; bases unmatched to any gene: 5. CDR3 loop: CASSETGGSTGELFF. Here the CDR3 DNA reads TGTGCCAGCAGTGAGACGGGGGGATCCACCGGGGAGCTGTTTTTT.

The chain combines TRBV7-2 with TRBJ2-7; 8 nucleotides agree with TRBD2. CDR3 length equals 12 residues. The trim removed 4 bases at V and 7 bases at J, leaving 3 bases unmatched. CDR1 is SGHTA, CDR2 FQGNSA, per germline. Written as DNA, the CDR3 is TGTGCCAGCAGCTGGTCGGGGGGGGAGCAGTACTTC. Amino acids: CASSWSGGEQYF.

The chain combines TRBV19 with TRBJ1-4; 7 bases agree with TRBD1. After removal of 5 bases from V and 8 bases from J, the junction contained 11 bases not matched to a gene. The CDR3 is 15 amino acids. The germline CDR1 and CDR2 sequences are LNHDA and SQIVND (reference sequence). The CDR3: CASSAQGPAGEKLFF. CDR3 nucleotide sequence: TGTGCCAGTAGTGCACAGGGGCCCGCCGGAGAAAAACTGTTTTTT.

The chain employs TRBV4-1 and TRBJ1-3; the match to TRBD1 covers 7 bases. The CDR3 has 14 amino acids. Germline V gene lookup returns CDR1 MGHRA and CDR2 YSYEKL. Unmatched junction bases numbered 3, after V lost 2 bases and J lost 5 bases. CDR3 loop: CASSQMTGRNTIYF. DNA for the CDR3: TGCGCCAGCAGCCAAATGACAGGGAGAAACACCATATATTTT.

The V call is TRBV7-2, the J call TRBJ2-3; the match to TRBD1 covers 9 bases. V trimming: 3 bases; J trimming: 4 bases; junction bases outside the gene matches: 11. This CDR3 comprises 17 residues. The germline gives CDR1 SGHTA, CDR2 FQGNSA. The CDR3 sequence: CASSFTPTGGWADTQYF. CDR3 nucleotide sequence: TGTGCCAGCAGCTTTACACCGACAGGGGGTTGGGCAGATACGCAGTATTTT.

This clone appeared a single time. The chain has TRBV2 and TRBJ2-5, with D possibly matching TRBD2 (7 bases). Germline V gene data show CDR1 as SNHLY and CDR2 as FYNNEI. V was trimmed by 6 bases and J by 5 bases, leaving 16 bases between them. CDR3 size: 14 residues. CDR3 sequence (DNA): TGTGCCAGCAGAGAGGGGGGGCCCGGGGAGACCCAGTACTTC. Its protein is CASREGGPGETQYF.

V gene TRBV6-6 combines with J gene TRBJ2-6; D perhaps matches TRBD2 (5 bases). The germline V gene has CDR1 MNHNY and CDR2 SVGAGI (reference sequence). V was shortened by 6 bases and J by 12 bases, with 9 bases between the two germline ends. The CDR3 contains 11 residues. CDR3 sequence reads: CASSVGSVLTF. The DNA of the CDR3 is TGTGCCAGCAGCGTAGGGAGCGTCCTGACTTTC.

As regards this clone: Just one base apart from a much larger clone, this may be a read error. The genes are TRBV10-2 and TRBJ1-1; D gene ambiguous. CDR3 length equals 15 residues. V was clipped by 3 bases and J by 1 base, with 12 bases between them. Germline CDR1 is WSHSY and CDR2 is SAAADI. The DNA for the CDR3 is TGCGCCAGCAGTGACGGGTGCGATGGGAACACTGAAGCTTTCTTT. Translated: CASSDGCDGNTEAFF.